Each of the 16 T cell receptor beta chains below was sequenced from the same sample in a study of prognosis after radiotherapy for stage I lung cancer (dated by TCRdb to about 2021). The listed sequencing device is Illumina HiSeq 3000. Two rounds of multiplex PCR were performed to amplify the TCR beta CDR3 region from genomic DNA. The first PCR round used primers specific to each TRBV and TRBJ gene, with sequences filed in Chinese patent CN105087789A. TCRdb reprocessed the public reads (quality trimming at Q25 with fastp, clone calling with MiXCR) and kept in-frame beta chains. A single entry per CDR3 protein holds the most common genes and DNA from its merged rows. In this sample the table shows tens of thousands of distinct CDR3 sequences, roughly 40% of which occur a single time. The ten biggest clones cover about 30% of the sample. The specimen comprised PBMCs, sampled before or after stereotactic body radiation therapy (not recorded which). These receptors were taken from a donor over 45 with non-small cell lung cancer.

The CDR3 DNA reads TGTGCCAGCAGCTTAGCTAGTTTGTTCTACAATGAGCAGTTCTTC. Translated: CASSLASLFYNEQFF. The chain has TRBV11-2 and TRBJ2-1; D gene uncertain. The CDR3 loop spans 15 amino acids. From germline, CDR1 is SGHAT and CDR2 FQNNGV. Between the trimmed V and J ends, which lost 1 base and 3 bases, there was a span of 10 bases.

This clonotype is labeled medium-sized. The CDR3 nucleotides are TGTGCCAGCAGCTTACGGCTTGCGAACACCGGGGAGCTGTTTTTT. It is translated as CASSLRLANTGELFF. This chain uses TRBV7-2 with TRBJ2-2, with D uncertain. The V end was cut by 2 bases, the J end by 0 bases, with 7 bases between. The length of the CDR3 is 15 residues. Per the germline V gene, CDR1 is SGHTA and CDR2 is FQGNSA.

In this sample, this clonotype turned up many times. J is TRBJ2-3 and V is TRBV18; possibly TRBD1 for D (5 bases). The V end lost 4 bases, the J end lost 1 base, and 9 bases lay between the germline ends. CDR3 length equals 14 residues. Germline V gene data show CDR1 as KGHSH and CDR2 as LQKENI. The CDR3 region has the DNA TGTGCCAGCTCACGGTCGACAGGCACAGATACGCAGTATTTT. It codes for CASSRSTGTDTQYF.

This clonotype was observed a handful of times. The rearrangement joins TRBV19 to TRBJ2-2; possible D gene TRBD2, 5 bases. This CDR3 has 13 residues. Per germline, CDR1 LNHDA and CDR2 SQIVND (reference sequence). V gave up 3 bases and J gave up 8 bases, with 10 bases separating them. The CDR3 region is CASSIGGSGELFF. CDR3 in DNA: TGTGCCAGTAGTATCGGCGGGTCTGGGGAGCTGTTTTTT. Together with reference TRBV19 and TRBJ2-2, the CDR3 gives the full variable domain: DGGITQSPKYLFRKEGQNVTLSCEQNLNHDAMYWYRQDPGQGLRLIYYSQIVNDFQKGDIAEGYSVSREKKESFPLTVTSAQKNPTAFYLCASSIGGSGELFFGEGSRLTVL.

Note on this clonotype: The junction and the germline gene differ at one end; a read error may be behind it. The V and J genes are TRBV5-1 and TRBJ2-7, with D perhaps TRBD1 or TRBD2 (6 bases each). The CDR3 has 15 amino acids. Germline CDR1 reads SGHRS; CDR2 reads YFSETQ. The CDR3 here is CASSLPGGGSGEQYF. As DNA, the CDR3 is TGCGCCAGTAGCTTGCCCGGAGGGGGAAGTGGGGAGCAGTACTTC.

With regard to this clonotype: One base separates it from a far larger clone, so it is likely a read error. DNA of the CDR3: TGTGCCAGCAGTTACTCGGTTTACTCCCTCGATCAGTACTTC. Translated: CASSYSVYSLDQYF. The chain uses TRBV6-9 and TRBJ2-7; D ambiguous. The CDR3 runs to 14 residues. V lost 3 bases and J lost 10, with 19 bases in between. Germline V gene data show CDR1 as MNHGY and CDR2 as SVAAGI.

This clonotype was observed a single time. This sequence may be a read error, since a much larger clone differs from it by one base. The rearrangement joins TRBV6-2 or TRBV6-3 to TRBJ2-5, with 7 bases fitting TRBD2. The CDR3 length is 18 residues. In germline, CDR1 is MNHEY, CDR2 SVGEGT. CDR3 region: CASSKGELSGKGREAQYF. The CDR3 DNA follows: TGTGCCAGCAGTAAGGGCGAATTGAGCGGGAAAGGGAGAGAGGCCCAGTACTTC.

The CDR3 region has the DNA TGTGCCAGCAGTAATGTGAGGGCGCCGGGTGATGAGCAGTACTTC. This sequence encodes CASSNVRAPGDEQYF. The gene calls are TRBV28 and TRBJ2-7, with D perhaps TRBD2 (5 bases). The CDR3 sequence is 15 residues long. CDR1 MDHEN and CDR2 SYDVKM come from the germline V gene. Trimming left V 5 bases short and J 7 bases short, with 21 bases between.

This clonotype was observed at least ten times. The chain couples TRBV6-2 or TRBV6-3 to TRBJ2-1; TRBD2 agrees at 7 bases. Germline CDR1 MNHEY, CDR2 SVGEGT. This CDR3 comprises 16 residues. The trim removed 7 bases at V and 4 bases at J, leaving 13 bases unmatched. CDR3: CASNEIGRGMYNEQFF. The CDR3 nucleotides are TGTGCCAGCAACGAGATAGGGCGGGGGATGTACAATGAGCAGTTCTTC.

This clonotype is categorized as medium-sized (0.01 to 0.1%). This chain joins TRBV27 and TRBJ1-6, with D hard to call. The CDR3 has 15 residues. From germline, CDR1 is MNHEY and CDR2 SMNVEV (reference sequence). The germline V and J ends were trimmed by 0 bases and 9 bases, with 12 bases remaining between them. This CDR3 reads CASSLSALSSSPLHF. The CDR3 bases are TGTGCCAGCAGTTTATCGGCGTTATCTAGTTCACCCCTCCACTTT.

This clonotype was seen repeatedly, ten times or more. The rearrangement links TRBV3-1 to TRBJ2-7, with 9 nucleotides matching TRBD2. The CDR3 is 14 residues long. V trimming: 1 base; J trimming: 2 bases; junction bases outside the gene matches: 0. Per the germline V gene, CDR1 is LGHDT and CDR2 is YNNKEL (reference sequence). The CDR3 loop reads CASSQGGRAYEQYF. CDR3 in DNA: TGTGCCAGCAGCCAAGGCGGGAGGGCCTACGAGCAGTACTTC.

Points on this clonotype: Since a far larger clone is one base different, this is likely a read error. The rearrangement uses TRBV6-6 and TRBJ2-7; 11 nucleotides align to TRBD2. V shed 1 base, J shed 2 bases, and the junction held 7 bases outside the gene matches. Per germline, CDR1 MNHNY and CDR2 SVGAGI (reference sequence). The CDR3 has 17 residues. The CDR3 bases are TGTGCCAGCAGTTACTTTACTAGCGGGAGCAAGGCCTACGAGCAGTACTTC. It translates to CASSYFTSGSKAYEQYF.

Here the CDR3 DNA reads TGTGCCAGCAGCTTAAGGAAGGGGGCCTCTAATGAAAAACTGTTTTTT. It encodes CASSLRKGASNEKLFF. This sequence joins TRBV7-2 and TRBJ1-4; 7 nucleotides match TRBD1. Per germline, CDR1 SGHTA and CDR2 FQGNSA. V lost 2 bases, J lost 3 bases, and 6 bases stayed unmatched. There are 16 residues in the CDR3.

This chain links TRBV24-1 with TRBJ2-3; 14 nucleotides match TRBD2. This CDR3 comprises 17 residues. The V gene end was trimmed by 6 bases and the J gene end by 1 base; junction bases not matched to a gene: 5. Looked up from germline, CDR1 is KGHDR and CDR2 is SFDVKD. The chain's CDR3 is CATSLGLAGEGTDTQYF. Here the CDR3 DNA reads TGTGCCACCAGTCTGGGACTAGCGGGGGAGGGCACAGATACGCAGTATTTT.

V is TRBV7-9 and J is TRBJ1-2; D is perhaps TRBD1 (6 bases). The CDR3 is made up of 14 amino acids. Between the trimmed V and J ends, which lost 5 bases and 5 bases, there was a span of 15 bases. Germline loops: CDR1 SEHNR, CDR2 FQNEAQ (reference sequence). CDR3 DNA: TGTGCCAGCAGCCCACAGAAAGGGGGATATGGCTACACCTTC. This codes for CASSPQKGGYGYTF.

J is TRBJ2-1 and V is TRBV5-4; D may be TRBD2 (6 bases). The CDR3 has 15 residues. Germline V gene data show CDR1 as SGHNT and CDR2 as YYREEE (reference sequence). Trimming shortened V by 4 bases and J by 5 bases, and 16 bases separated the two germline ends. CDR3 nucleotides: TGTGCCAGCAGCCGGGGGTGGGGGTCTAACAATGAGCAGTTCTTC. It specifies CASSRGWGSNNEQFF.